These T cell receptor beta chains were read from a single sample in a study of regulatory dendritic cells for organ transplantation. Profiled with immunoSEQ multiplex PCR; TCRdb holds only in-frame clones, not every one. The sample has around 19,000 clones, 70% to 90% seen once. These receptors' antigens are unknown. The sequenced sample was naive CD4+ T cells from blood cultured with regulatory dendritic cells. The receptors shown here come from a human donor in good health. CDR3s include the opening cysteine and the closing phenylalanine or tryptophan.

V,CDR3
TRBV9,CASSVRQGGTEAFF
TRBV7-2,CASSSQRYEQYF
TRBV30,CAWMGTASEKLFF
TRBV7-2,CASSLDRGRYNEQFF
TRBV7-6,CASSTPSREGANYGYTF
TRBV10-3,CAISETTEANYGYTF
TRBV28,CASSLRGSYGYTF
TRBV14,CATGGSSYNEQFF
TRBV6-4,CASSLRKVGTSSPTETQYF
TRBV28,CASSSWTGGAGELFF
TRBV5-5,CASSPTGGRYEQYF
TRBV30,CAWASSRLDTQYF
TRBV7-8,CASRTAFSSPLHF
TRBV20-1,CAWTGNTEAFF
TRBV15,CATSRDPSGFNEQFF
TRBV28,CASSSGQPQETQYF
TRBV5-4,CASSSPVRYNEQFF
TRBV6-5,CASSYSGLAGGYEQFF
TRBV13,CASSSGPGTPAPNTGELFF
TRBV27,CASSRAFGGARETQYF
TRBV7-2,CASSPRTGTNTGELFF
TRBV7-3,CASSLGQGADTQYF